The rows below give T cell receptor beta chains drawn from one sample of a study of blood T cell repertoires in COVID-19. Here immunoSEQ multiplex PCR was the method, and the copy in TCRdb shows in-frame clones only, minus some. The table lists 150,000 or so clones, around 86% of them singletons. Sequences were obtained from peripheral blood. The receptor source for this set is a man in his sixties with acute or convalescent COVID-19. The CDR3 runs from the conserved cysteine through the conserved F or W. The D gene is left open where the match is weak. Where a row states a size, it is once, few, many or the class of an expanded clone; other rows omit it.

abundance	v_gene	d_gene	CDR3aa
.	TRBV30	.	CAWTRETKRGGAFF
.	TRBV5-4	TRBD2	CASSPKLLAGPYEQYF
.	TRBV7-9	TRBD1	CASRSGTGGAGAVGEQFF
.	TRBV9	TRBD1	CASSTYQGAEAFF
few	TRBV15	.	CATSRDLGGRRTGELFF
once	TRBV11-2	TRBD2	CASSSWTSRETQYF
.	TRBV15	TRBD1	CATSRGGQGSGNTIYF
.	TRBV5-1	.	CASSLVGGQETQYF
.	TRBV12-3/TRBV12-4	.	CASSLGGGQPQHF
.	TRBV6-5	.	CASSYVRSADTQYF
once	TRBV11-3	.	CASSSGLSSYEQYF
.	TRBV30	.	CAWSFSFTDTQYF
.	TRBV12-3/TRBV12-4	.	CASTRTDNYGYTF
many	TRBV19	.	CASSIRHDGEVEAFF
.	TRBV9	TRBD2	CASSNGLAGIYEQFF
once	TRBV7-8	.	CASRVRGSTEAFF
.	TRBV28	TRBD2	CASSFPAGVSGEQYF
.	TRBV28	.	CASSTVADTQYF